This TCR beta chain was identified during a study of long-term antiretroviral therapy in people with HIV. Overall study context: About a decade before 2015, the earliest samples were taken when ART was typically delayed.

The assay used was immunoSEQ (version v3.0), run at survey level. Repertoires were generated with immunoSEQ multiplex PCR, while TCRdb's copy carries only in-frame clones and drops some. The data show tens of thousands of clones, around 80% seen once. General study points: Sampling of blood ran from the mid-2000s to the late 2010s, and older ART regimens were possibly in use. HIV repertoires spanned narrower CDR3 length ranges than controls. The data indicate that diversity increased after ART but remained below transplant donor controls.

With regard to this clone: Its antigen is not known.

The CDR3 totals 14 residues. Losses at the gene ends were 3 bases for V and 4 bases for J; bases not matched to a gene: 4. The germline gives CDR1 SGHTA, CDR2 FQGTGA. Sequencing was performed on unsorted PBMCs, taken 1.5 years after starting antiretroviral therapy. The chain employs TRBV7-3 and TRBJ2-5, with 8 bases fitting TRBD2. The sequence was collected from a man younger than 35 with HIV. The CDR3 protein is CASSFVAGTETQYF. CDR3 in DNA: TGTGCCAGCAGCTTCGTAGCGGGAACAGAGACCCAGTACTTC.